The T cell receptor beta chain described here comes from a study of blood T cell repertoires in COVID-19. Study context: The cDNA or gDNA used as material had been derived from T cells, B-cell-depleted T cells, or PBMCs.

Sequencing was performed with immunoSEQ multiplex PCR; in TCRdb, only in-frame clones are kept and a portion is missing. The sample yields fewer than 200,000 clones, approximately 85% seen once. The source of this sequence is a woman between 55 and 75 years old with acute or convalescent COVID-19. Sequenced material: peripheral blood.

The CDR3 bases are TGTGCCAGCACAGGGGGAAATTCACCCCTCCACTTT. Amino acids: CASTGGNSPLHF. The V and J genes are TRBV27 and TRBJ1-6, with 7 nucleotides matching TRBD1. V lost 7 bases and J lost 7; bases outside the gene matches: 1. The CDR3 is 12 residues long. In germline, CDR1 is MNHEY, CDR2 SMNVEV (reference sequence).